This T cell receptor (beta chain) was observed in a study of beta chain features in type 1 diabetes. The study reverse transcribed the entire isolated RNA, so it sequenced expressed TCRB transcripts. TCRdb's copy holds only in-frame clones and misses some; the assay was immunoSEQ multiplex PCR. The sample consists of 400,000 to 450,000 clones, about 15% of them appearing once. Sequenced sample: naive CD4+ T cells from blood. The origin of this receptor is a man aged 25-45 years in good health.

The CDR3 sequence is CASRLGTMGTQYF. In DNA form, the CDR3 reads TGTGCCAGCAGACTCGGGACTATGGGGACCCAGTACTTC. The V gene is TRBV6-5, the J gene TRBJ2-5; 7 positions agree with TRBD2. Trimming removed 6 bases from V and 7 bases from J; junction bases left unmatched: 8. The CDR3 is made up of 13 amino acids. Germline values: CDR1 MNHEY, CDR2 SVGAGI.